Here is one T cell receptor (beta chain) with its context. The data were obtained in a study of cytomegalovirus exposure and HLA in healthy donors. This CDR3 comprises 17 residues. The V gene's germline CDR1 is MDHEN and CDR2 SYDVKM. The V end was cut by 6 bases, the J end by 0 bases, with 21 bases between. PCR amplification relied on 60 Vbeta primers (plus 13 Jbeta primers). Using immunoSEQ multiplex PCR, the repertoire was profiled, and TCRdb retains in-frame clones only, with some absent. This sample has roughly 110,000 clones, with around 70% found just once. The clonotype comes from a man aged 25 to 45 in good health and CMV-seropositive. The specimen was PBMCs. V is TRBV28 and J is TRBJ2-7; tentatively, D is TRBD2 (6 bases). CDR3: CASRSYPGLLSSYEQYF. CDR3 nucleotide sequence: TGTGCCAGCAGATCCTATCCGGGACTCCTGAGCTCCTACGAGCAGTACTTC.